The present TCR beta chain was sequenced within a study of radiotherapy plus CTLA-4 blockade in lung cancer. Study as a whole: In approximately 17% of patients, objective responses were seen; roughly 30% had disease control. Findings and limits, study-wide: Among reported predictors of response, early blood T cell clone dynamics with interferon-beta performed best. TCR clones originating in tumors grew in number in blood after radiotherapy plus ipilimumab.

A note on this clone: Antigen specificity is unknown.

Only in-frame clones appear in the TCRdb table, and some are missing; sequencing was by immunoSEQ multiplex PCR. The sample has approximately 45,000 clones, 63% seen once. People whose metastatic non-small-cell lung cancer was chemo-refractory got focal radiation along with CTLA-4 blockade by ipilimumab. Germline CDR1 reads MNHNS; CDR2 reads SASEGT. CDR3 length: 14 amino acids. The V and J ends lost 6 bases and 2 bases, in that order; junction bases with no gene match: 1. The starting material was peripheral blood, obtained from a patient treated with radiotherapy plus ipilimumab. The receptor comes from a human donor with non-small cell lung cancer who had a partial response to radiotherapy plus ipilimumab. The chain is built from TRBV6-1 and TRBJ2-6; 7 bases align to TRBD1. CDR3 nucleotides: TGTGCCAGCAGGGACAGGCCTGGGGCCAACGTCCTGACTTTC. This encodes CASRDRPGANVLTF.